One sample yielded the 13 T cell receptor beta chains listed below, sequenced in a study of blood T cell repertoires in COVID-19. Only in-frame clones appear in the TCRdb table, and some are missing; sequencing was by immunoSEQ multiplex PCR. The data contain tens of thousands of clones, 90% to 95% of them singletons. The sequenced sample consisted of peripheral blood. The origin of the receptors is a human donor in a cohort sampled during active COVID-19.

The CDR3 nucleotides read TGTGCCACCAGTGACCCGGGACAGGGCCTGGCTGATACGCAGTATTTT. Translated, it gives CATSDPGQGLADTQYF. This chain connects TRBV24-1 to TRBJ2-3, with 9 bases that match TRBD1. Germline V gives CDR1 KGHDR, CDR2 SFDVKD. CDR3 length equals 16 residues. V lost 4 bases, J lost 6 bases, and 10 bases stayed unmatched.

This rearrangement joins TRBV6-5 to TRBJ1-5, with D perhaps matching TRBD1 (6 bases). Germline V CDR1 and CDR2: MNHEY, SVGAGI. CDR3 size: 15 residues. V lost 6 bases, J lost 7 bases, and 19 bases lay in between. The DNA for the CDR3 is TGTGCCAGCAGCCAGAGGGCAGGGGCCGGCCAGCCCCAGCATTTT. Protein product: CASSQRAGAGQPQHF.

The genes are TRBV11-3 and TRBJ2-3; D not resolved. Germline lookup yields CDR1 SGHNT and CDR2 YENEEA. V was trimmed by 1 base and J by 2 bases, leaving 10 bases between them. CDR3 length: 15 residues. The CDR3 region has the DNA TGTGCCAGCAGCTTAGGGAGATTGGACACAGATACGCAGTATTTT. Its translation is CASSLGRLDTDTQYF.

CDR3 residues: CASSLTRPGGAYEQYF. The CDR3 nucleotides are TGTGCCAGCAGCTTAACCCGGCCAGGGGGAGCCTACGAGCAGTACTTC. The chain is built from TRBV13 and TRBJ2-7, with 7 nucleotides matching TRBD1. V lost 2 bases to trimming and J lost 2 bases; unmatched junction nucleotides: 9. The CDR3 length is 16 residues. Germline lookup yields CDR1 PRHDT and CDR2 FYEKMQ (reference sequence).

This chain joins TRBV27 and TRBJ1-3; D is possibly TRBD1 (6 bases). CDR1 MNHEY and CDR2 SMNVEV come from the germline V gene (reference sequence). V lost 5 bases, J lost 4 bases, and 18 bases lay in between. CDR3 length equals 16 residues. The CDR3 loop reads CASSPRTEGTGNTIYF. The CDR3 coding sequence is TGTGCCAGCAGTCCCCGGACAGAAGGGACGGGAAACACCATATATTTT.

The rearrangement uses TRBV19 and TRBJ1-1; D perhaps matches TRBD1 (5 bases). Per germline, CDR1 LNHDA and CDR2 SQIVND (reference sequence). This CDR3 spans 13 amino acids. The V end was cut by 7 bases, the J end by 5 bases, with 14 bases between. DNA of the CDR3: TGTGCCAGTACCCGACAGTGGCGGACTGAAGCTTTCTTT. Encoded protein: CASTRQWRTEAFF.

V is TRBV7-3 and J is TRBJ2-3; 12 nucleotides line up with TRBD2. The CDR3 is made up of 16 amino acids. Germline V gene data show CDR1 as SGHTA and CDR2 as FQGTGA. Trimming cost V 5 bases and J 0 bases; bases outside gene matches: 3. CDR3 nucleotides: TGTGCCAGCAGCACCGGACTAGCGGGGAGCACAGATACGCAGTATTTT. This codes for CASSTGLAGSTDTQYF.

This chain joins TRBV28 and TRBJ2-2, with D tentatively TRBD1 (6 bases). Germline V gene lookup returns CDR1 MDHEN and CDR2 SYDVKM. Between the trimmed V and J ends, which lost 4 bases and 6 bases, there was a span of 12 bases. This CDR3 has 14 amino acids. The CDR3 here is CASSSLTGAGELFF. As DNA, the CDR3 is TGTGCCAGCAGTTCTCTGACAGGTGCCGGGGAGCTGTTTTTT.

This chain connects TRBV2 to TRBJ1-2; possibly TRBD1 for D (5 bases). V was shortened by 1 base and J by 4 bases, with 10 bases between the two germline ends. CDR1 is SNHLY and CDR2 is FYNNEI in the germline V gene. CDR3 length: 14 residues. This CDR3 reads CASSEVGRGYGYTF. The CDR3 coding sequence is TGTGCCAGCAGTGAAGTGGGGAGGGGCTATGGCTACACCTTC.

The chain recombines TRBV7-9 with TRBJ1-1, with D possibly TRBD1 on 5 matching bases. The V and J ends lost 5 bases and 4 bases respectively, with 20 bases between them. CDR1 is SEHNR and CDR2 is FQNEAQ in the germline V gene (reference sequence). The CDR3 is made up of 16 amino acids. This CDR3 reads CASSLVAGNIGTEAFF. In DNA form, the CDR3 reads TGTGCCAGCAGCCTAGTAGCAGGGAATATCGGCACTGAAGCTTTCTTT.

The genes are TRBV7-2 and TRBJ2-3; possible D gene TRBD1, 6 bases. V was trimmed by 2 bases and J by 8 bases, leaving 8 bases between them. Germline V gene lookup returns CDR1 SGHTA and CDR2 FQGNSA. CDR3 length: 12 residues. The CDR3 sequence: CASSLLGGTQYF. CDR3 coding DNA: TGTGCCAGCAGCTTATTAGGGGGTACGCAGTATTTT.

The V gene is TRBV28, the J gene TRBJ2-5; D unclear. This CDR3 has 12 amino acids. V dropped 7 bases and J dropped 5 bases, with 11 bases sitting between them. The germline V gene encodes CDR1 MDHEN and CDR2 SYDVKM. The CDR3 region has the DNA TGTGCCAGCACCACTTCCGCGGAGACCCAGTACTTC. This sequence encodes CASTTSAETQYF.

The V and J genes are TRBV9 and TRBJ2-7; TRBD2 matches 13 bases. The CDR3 runs to 17 residues. With V trimmed by 0 bases and J by 1 base, 4 bases remained unmatched. CDR1 and CDR2 (germline): SGDLS, YYNGEE. The DNA of the CDR3 is TGTGCCAGCAGCGTAGGGACTAGCGGGAGAGGGTCCTACGAGCAGTACTTC. Its translation is CASSVGTSGRGSYEQYF.